The present entry profiles one T cell receptor (beta chain) with its context. As yet, its antigen is unknown. CD4+ T cells that had been cultured provided DNA sequenced with the Oncomine TCR Beta short-read assay. TCRdb redid the calling of the PCR reads with MiXCR, one entry per CDR3 protein. The data contain some 15,000 distinct CDR3 sequences, around two fifths of them singletons. The entry originates in a study of vaccination and CD4 T cells after COVID-19. Points from the study as a whole: A median of approximately 90% of reactive clones, in convalescent patients, became evident only post-vaccination.

Regarding treatment: roughly ten-day PBMC culture with coronavirus spike peptide pools or control peptides (ViraFEST assay). The CDR3 spans 14 residues. CDR1 and CDR2 (germline): KGHDR, SFDVKD. V was clipped by 5 bases and J by 6 bases, with 16 bases between them. What was sequenced was cultured CD4+ T cells from blood. The TCR was taken from a human donor with COVID-19. The chain employs TRBV24-1 and TRBJ2-7, with D perhaps TRBD1 (5 bases). In DNA, the CDR3 is TGTGCCACCAGTGTTTCAGGATCCCAGGGCGAGCAGTACTTC. Translating gives CATSVSGSQGEQYF.